This TCR beta chain was identified during a study of cytomegalovirus exposure and HLA in healthy donors. The PCR was carried out with 60 Vbeta primers and 13 Jbeta primers. The repertoire was sequenced with immunoSEQ multiplex PCR; TCRdb's copy has only in-frame clones and lacks some. There are more than 90,000 clones in the sample; 65% to 80% occur only once, and more than 6% lies in the top ten. The V end was cut by 1 base, the J end by 2 bases, with 10 bases between. In germline, CDR1 is LGHNA, CDR2 YSLEER. This CDR3 has 15 residues. Study-wide results and limits: CMV antigen specificity was confirmed in vitro for a few CMV-associated chains. A few V segments could not be told apart, such as TRBV6-2 and TRBV6-3, and were left out.

Of note for this clone: The antigen is unknown.

Sequencing was carried out using PBMCs. The TCR was taken from a man between 35 and 55 years old in good health and CMV-seropositive. The chain joins TRBV4-3 to TRBJ2-3; the D is unclear. The CDR3 DNA reads as TGCGCCAGCAGCCAAGGAAAGAGCGACACAGATACGCAGTATTTT. The encoded protein is CASSQGKSDTDTQYF.